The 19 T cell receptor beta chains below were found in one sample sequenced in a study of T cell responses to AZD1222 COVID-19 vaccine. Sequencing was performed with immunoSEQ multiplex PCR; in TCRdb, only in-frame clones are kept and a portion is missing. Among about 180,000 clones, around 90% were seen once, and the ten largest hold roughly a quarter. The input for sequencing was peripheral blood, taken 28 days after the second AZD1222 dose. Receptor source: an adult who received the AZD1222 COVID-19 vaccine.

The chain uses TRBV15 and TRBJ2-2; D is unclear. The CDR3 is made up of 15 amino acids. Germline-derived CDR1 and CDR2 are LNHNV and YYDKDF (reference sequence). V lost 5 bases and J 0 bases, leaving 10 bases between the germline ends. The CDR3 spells CATSYGRTNTGELFF. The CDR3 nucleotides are TGTGCCACCAGCTATGGACGGACGAACACCGGGGAGCTGTTTTTT.

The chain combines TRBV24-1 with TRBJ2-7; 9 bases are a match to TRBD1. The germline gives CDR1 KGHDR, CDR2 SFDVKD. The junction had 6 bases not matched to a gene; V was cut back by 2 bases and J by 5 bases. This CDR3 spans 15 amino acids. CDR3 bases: TGTGCCACCAGTGATTCCGGGACAGGGAACCACGAGCAGTACTTC. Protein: CATSDSGTGNHEQYF.

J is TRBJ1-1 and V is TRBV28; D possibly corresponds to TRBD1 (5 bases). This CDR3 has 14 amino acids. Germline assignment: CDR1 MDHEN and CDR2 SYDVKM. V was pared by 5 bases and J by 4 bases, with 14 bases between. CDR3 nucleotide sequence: TGTGCCAGCAGTGCCACAGGCGCGGGCACTGAAGCTTTCTTT. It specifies CASSATGAGTEAFF.

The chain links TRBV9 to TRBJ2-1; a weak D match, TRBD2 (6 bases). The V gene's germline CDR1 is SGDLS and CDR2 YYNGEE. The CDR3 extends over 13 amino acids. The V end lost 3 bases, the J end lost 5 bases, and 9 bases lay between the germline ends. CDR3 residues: CASSGLVHNEQFF. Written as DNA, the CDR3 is TGTGCCAGCAGCGGACTAGTCCACAATGAGCAGTTCTTC.

Here the CDR3 reads CASREQGGSEQYF. CDR3 nucleotides: TGTGCCAGCAGAGAACAGGGCGGCAGCGAGCAGTACTTC. The chain is built from TRBV28 and TRBJ2-7, with D maybe TRBD1 (6 bases). This CDR3 is 13 amino acids long. Trimming pared 6 bases from V and 6 bases from J, leaving 15 bases between. In germline, CDR1 is MDHEN, CDR2 SYDVKM.

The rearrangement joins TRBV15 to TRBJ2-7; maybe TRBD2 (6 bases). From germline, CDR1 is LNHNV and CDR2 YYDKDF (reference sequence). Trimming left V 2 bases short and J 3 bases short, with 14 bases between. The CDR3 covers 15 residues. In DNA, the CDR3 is TGTGCCACCAGCAGATATAGGGGACTGTACTACGAGCAGTACTTC. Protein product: CATSRYRGLYYEQYF.

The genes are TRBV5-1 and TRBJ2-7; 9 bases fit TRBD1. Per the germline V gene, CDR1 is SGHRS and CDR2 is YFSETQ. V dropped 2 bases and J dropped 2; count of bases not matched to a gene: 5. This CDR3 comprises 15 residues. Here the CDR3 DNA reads TGCGCCAGCAGCTTCCCGGACAGGGGAGCCTACGAGCAGTACTTC. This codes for CASSFPDRGAYEQYF.

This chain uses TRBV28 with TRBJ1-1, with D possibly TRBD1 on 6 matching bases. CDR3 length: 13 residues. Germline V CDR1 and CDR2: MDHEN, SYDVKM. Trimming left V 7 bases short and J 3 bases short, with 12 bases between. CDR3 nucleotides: TGTGCCAGCACTAAATGGGGGCACACTGAAGCTTTCTTT. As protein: CASTKWGHTEAFF.

CDR3 in amino acids: CASSSSAGGTYNEQFF. The CDR3 region has the DNA TGTGCCAGTAGTTCCTCGGCGGGAGGCACCTACAATGAGCAGTTCTTC. This chain links TRBV19 with TRBJ2-1, with 8 bases aligning to TRBD2. The CDR3 spans 16 residues. V was clipped by 5 bases and J by 2 bases; unmatched bases: 8. Per the germline V gene, CDR1 is LNHDA and CDR2 is SQIVND (reference sequence).

CDR3 DNA sequence: TGTGCCAGCAGCGCCCCTTCAGGGGGCACTGAAGCTTTCTTT. Residues: CASSAPSGGTEAFF. The V call is TRBV7-2, the J call TRBJ1-1, with TRBD1 identical over 7 bases. The CDR3 is made up of 14 amino acids. Germline V gene sequence: CDR1 SGHTA, CDR2 FQGNSA. V was clipped by 5 bases and J by 4 bases; unmatched bases: 7.

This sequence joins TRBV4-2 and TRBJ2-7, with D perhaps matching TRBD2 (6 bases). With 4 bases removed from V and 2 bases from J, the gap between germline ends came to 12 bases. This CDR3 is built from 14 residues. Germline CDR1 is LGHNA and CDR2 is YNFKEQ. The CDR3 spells CASSRDSSAYEQYF. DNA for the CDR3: TGTGCCAGCAGCCGAGACTCTAGCGCCTACGAGCAGTACTTC.

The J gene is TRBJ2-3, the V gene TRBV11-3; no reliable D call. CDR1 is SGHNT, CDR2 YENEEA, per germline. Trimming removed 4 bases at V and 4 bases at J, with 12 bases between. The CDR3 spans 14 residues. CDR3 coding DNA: TGTGCCAGCAGCTCCTTTGAGGATCCAGATACGCAGTATTTT. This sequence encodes CASSSFEDPDTQYF.

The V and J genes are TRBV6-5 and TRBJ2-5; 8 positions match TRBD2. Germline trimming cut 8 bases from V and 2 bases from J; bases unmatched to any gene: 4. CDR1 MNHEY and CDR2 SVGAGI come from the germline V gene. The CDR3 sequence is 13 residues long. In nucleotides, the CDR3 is TGTGCCAGCGGGGTAGCGGGACAAGAGACCCAGTACTTC. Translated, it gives CASGVAGQETQYF.

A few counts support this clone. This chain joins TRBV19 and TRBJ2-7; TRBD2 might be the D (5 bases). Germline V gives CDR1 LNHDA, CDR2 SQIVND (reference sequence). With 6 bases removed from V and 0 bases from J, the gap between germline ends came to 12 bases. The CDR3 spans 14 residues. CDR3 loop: CASRKSGSSYEQYF. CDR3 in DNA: TGTGCCAGTAGGAAGAGCGGTAGCTCCTACGAGCAGTACTTC.

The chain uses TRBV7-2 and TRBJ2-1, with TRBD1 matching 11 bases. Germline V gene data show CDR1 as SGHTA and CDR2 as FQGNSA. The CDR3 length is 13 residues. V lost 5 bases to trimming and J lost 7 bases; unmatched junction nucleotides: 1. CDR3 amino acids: CASSGQGANEQFF. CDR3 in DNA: TGTGCCAGCAGCGGACAGGGGGCAAATGAGCAGTTCTTC. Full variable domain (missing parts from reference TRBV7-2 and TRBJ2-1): GAGVSQSPSNKVTEKGKDVELRCDPISGHTALYWYRQSLGQGLEFLIYFQGNSAPDKSGLPSDRFSAERTGGSVSTLTIQRTQQEDSAVYLCASSGQGANEQFFGPGTRLTVL.

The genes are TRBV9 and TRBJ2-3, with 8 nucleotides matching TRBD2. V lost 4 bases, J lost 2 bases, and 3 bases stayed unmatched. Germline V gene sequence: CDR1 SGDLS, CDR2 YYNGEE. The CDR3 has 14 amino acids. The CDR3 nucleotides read TGTGCCAGCAGCTTGACTAGCGACACAGATACGCAGTATTTT. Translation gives CASSLTSDTDTQYF.

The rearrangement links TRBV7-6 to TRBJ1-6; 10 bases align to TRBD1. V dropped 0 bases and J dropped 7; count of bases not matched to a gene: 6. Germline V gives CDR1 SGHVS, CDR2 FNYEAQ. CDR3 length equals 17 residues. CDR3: CASSLAPKGQGNSPLHF. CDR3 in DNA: TGTGCCAGCAGCTTAGCACCCAAGGGACAGGGGAATTCACCCCTCCACTTT.

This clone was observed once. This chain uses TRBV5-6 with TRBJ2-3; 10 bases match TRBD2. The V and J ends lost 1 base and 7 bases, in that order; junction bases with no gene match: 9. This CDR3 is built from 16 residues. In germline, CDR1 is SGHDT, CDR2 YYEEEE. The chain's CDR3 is CASSLSGGAYSYTQYF. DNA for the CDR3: TGTGCCAGCAGCTTGAGCGGGGGGGCGTATTCATATACGCAGTATTTT.

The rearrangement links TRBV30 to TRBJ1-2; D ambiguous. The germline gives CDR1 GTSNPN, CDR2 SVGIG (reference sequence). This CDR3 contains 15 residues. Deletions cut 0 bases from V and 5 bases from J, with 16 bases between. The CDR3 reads CAWSVLGRNIYGYTF. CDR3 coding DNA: TGTGCCTGGAGTGTACTGGGCAGGAATATTTATGGCTACACCTTC.